This TCR beta chain was documented in a study of blood T cell repertoires in COVID-19. Trimming at V came to 3 bases and at J to 7 bases, leaving 4 bases not matched to a gene. The CDR3 runs 14 residues. The germline CDR1 and CDR2 sequences are LNHDA and SQIVND (reference sequence). Participants were aged about 18 to 89 years, lived in roughly 23 US areas, and enrolled virtually. Per the authors' pipeline: Amplified reference gene primers provided the basis for estimating nucleated cell counts. Using immunoSEQ multiplex PCR, the repertoire was profiled, and TCRdb retains in-frame clones only, with some absent. V, J and clone size are those of that table, while D and trimming were read from the DNA. The sample holds some 200,000 clones, around 80% seen once.

The material sequenced was PBMCs or T cells enriched from blood (not recorded which). The clonotype was recovered from a middle-aged woman with acute COVID-19. The rearrangement uses TRBV19 and TRBJ2-1, with 9 bases matching TRBD1. The CDR3 DNA sequence: TGTGCCAGTAGTATGGGACAGGGTAGTAATGAGCAGTTCTTC. This codes for CASSMGQGSNEQFF.